This section outlines one T cell receptor beta chain sequence together with its context. The antigen this receptor binds is unknown. It has no much larger one-base neighbor in the sample; base qualities were not kept. A single peripheral blood draw of around 100 mL on average was collected from each donor into heparinised tubes. A BD FACSAria II and a panel including CD45RO, CCR7, CD25, CD127, CD95 and CD27 were used to sort naive, central memory, regulatory and stem cell-like memory CD4+ T cells. A purity above 98% was achieved for all sorted populations. PBMCs were isolated right away by Lymphoprep density gradient centrifugation and were stained directly, without culture. So that batch effects would be minimized, each experiment stained and sorted samples in pairs, pairing one healthy donor with one patient. This specimen belongs to a study of beta chain features in type 1 diabetes (dated by TCRdb to 2017 to 2018). Regarding the complete study: Patients and healthy donors did not differ in mean age, gender distribution, total cell number or subset yield. Across all samples, approximately 98,000,000 sorted cells were examined, and cell number per subset correlated strongly with RNA yield. In the study, recently diagnosed type 1 diabetes patients and matched healthy donors were compared on the TCRB repertoires of their sorted circulating CD4+ T cell subsets. Regulatory and stem cell-like memory subsets were obtained from only 8 patients and roughly 8 healthy donors, while naive and central memory subsets were obtained from all 28 donors. On the study overall, not on this receptor specifically: A moderate but significant shortening of TCRB CDR3 length was observed in type 1 diabetes patients in all four CD4+ subsets. PCR might favor shorter templates, but patient and control samples were amplified and corrected together, so any skew would affect both groups equally. Only small numbers of individuals were included in the HLA sub-analyses, which left unresolved whether HLA type had any influence on TCRB rearrangement. Because cDNA rather than genomic DNA was sequenced, highly expressing activated cells could have been over-represented, although no difference in activation and CD3 levels was found between groups. The naive, central memory and regulatory TCRB repertoires appeared to resemble one another more closely among patients than among healthy donors. At VDJ recombination sites, type 1 diabetes patients had fewer insertions and more deleted nucleotides, which implies abnormalities in thymic rearrangement.

Relative to germline, V is 3 bases shorter and J is 0 bases shorter, with 9 bases between their ends. Looking up the germline V gene yields CDR1 KGHSH and CDR2 LQKENI. The CDR3 covers 16 residues, taking in both the cysteine and the phenylalanine. Only the CDR3 part of the read is kept: 48 bases, read in frame from the first base. The entire amount of isolated RNA was reverse transcribed using the High Capacity cDNA Reverse Transcription Kit, so the sequenced TCRB transcripts were expressed ones. Naive, central memory and regulatory T cell samples underwent deep immunoSEQ sequencing, averaging roughly 3.3 million total reads per sample. Sorted cells were lysed in RLT buffer and RNA was extracted with DNase-treated RNeasy Micro or Mini kits, depending on cell number. Each cell subset was processed on its own to prevent cross-contamination, while patient and healthy donor samples were processed together. TCRB sequences were amplified from cDNA with the immunoSEQ multiplex PCR, producing 87-bp fragments spanning the CDR3 region. Sequencing of the amplicons was done on the Illumina HiSeq platform. The published analysis was carried out like this. Synthetic template baselines were used to correct PCR bias computationally, reads within Hamming distance 2 were collapsed together, and singletons that could not be merged were discarded. Reads were aligned against IMGT to assign V, D and J genes, CDR3 length and insertions or deletions at six rearrangement sites. Within each subset, clonotype counts were normalized to sorted cell number, after which true diversity and Gini coefficients were computed with the tcR R package. Repertoire sharing was quantified using the overlap coefficient calculated on TCRB nucleotide sequences. TCRdb provides this immuneACCESS table in a form limited to in-frame rearrangements. Some clones are lacking; in checked studies, under half of them reflect an unresolved V gene, and why the rest are absent is not known. V and J calls and clone size are given by that table; D and trimming were obtained from the DNA. This sample has 200,000 to 300,000 clones in its table, and 25% to 30% of those were observed once. Under 4.5% of the sample lies in the top ten.

Sequences were obtained from central memory CD4+ T cells from blood. The chain links TRBV18 with TRBJ2-6; the D segment might be TRBD1 or TRBD2, since each matches 5 bases. The clonotype was recovered from a man aged 25 to 40 in good health. The DNA sequence follows: TGTGCCAGCTCACCCTCGGGGACCTCTGGGGCCAACGTCCTGACTTTC. Its protein reads: CASSPSGTSGANVLTF.